This paragraph covers one T cell receptor (beta chain) sequence. The data stem from a study of blood T cell repertoires in COVID-19. Study-wide context: Specimens from acute and convalescent COVID-19 originated in the United States, Italy and Spain. T cells, B-cell-depleted T cells, or PBMCs supplied cDNA or gDNA.

The ends were cut back, 0 bases at V and 10 bases at J, with 4 bases in the middle. This CDR3 has 10 residues. Germline-derived CDR1 and CDR2 are SGDLS and YYNGEE. As handled by the study authors: Amplification with reference gene primers provided the estimates of nucleated cell counts. Produced via immunoSEQ multiplex PCR; TCRdb's table is partial and in-frame only. The DNA gave D and trimming, while V, J and clone size come from that table. The repertoire consists of some 180,000 clones, with more than 80% occurring once and the leading ten covering approximately 0.5%. This rearrangement joins TRBV9 to TRBJ1-1; D gene ambiguous. The TCR originated in a middle-aged man with acute or convalescent COVID-19. What was sequenced was peripheral blood. CDR3 sequence: CASSVGRAFF. The CDR3, as DNA: TGTGCCAGCAGCGTAGGTCGAGCTTTCTTT.